These T cell receptor beta chains were read from a single sample in a study of cytomegalovirus exposure and HLA in healthy donors. The method was immunoSEQ multiplex PCR; TCRdb's version includes in-frame clones alone and lacks a portion of them. Among under 110,000 clones listed, 70% to 75% were seen once. Sequencing used PBMCs. The receptors were gathered from a female donor in good health and CMV-seronegative. CDR3s include the opening cysteine and the closing phenylalanine or tryptophan. The D gene is left open where the match is weak. For some rows the clone size is stated as once, few or many, or as a class when expanded; others skip it.

d_call,clone_size,j_call,v_call,cdr3_nt,cdr3_aa
-,once,TRBJ1-1,TRBV10-3,TGTGCCATCAGTACACGGACAGACACTGAAGCTTTCTTT,CAISTRTDTEAFF
-,-,TRBJ2-2,TRBV5-1,TGCGCCAGCAGCTTGGTTACTACCGGGGAGCTGTTTTTT,CASSLVTTGELFF
TRBD1,few,TRBJ1-1,TRBV7-3,TGTGCCAGCAGCAAACAGGGGGCGCGCACTGAAGCTTTCTTT,CASSKQGARTEAFF
TRBD1,-,TRBJ1-1,TRBV2,TGTGCCAGCAGTCCAGGGGGGTTTGCTGAAGCTTTCTTT,CASSPGGFAEAFF
-,few,TRBJ2-2,TRBV9,TGTGCCAGCAGTCTGACGACAGGACCCACCGGGGAGCTGTTTTTT,CASSLTTGPTGELFF
TRBD2,-,TRBJ2-1,TRBV19,TGTGCCAGTAGTATTGGGGCTAGCGGGATTGTCCATGAGCAGTTCTTC,CASSIGASGIVHEQFF
-,-,TRBJ1-1,TRBV7-9,TGTGCCAGCAGCCAAGATGGGACACCCGGGAGGACTGAAGCTTTCTTT,CASSQDGTPGRTEAFF
-,-,TRBJ2-1,TRBV15,TGTGCCACCAGCAGAGGCGAGGGCAACAATGAGCAGTTCTTC,CATSRGEGNNEQFF
-,few,TRBJ1-4,TRBV19,TGTGCCAGTAGACAGGGTTTTGAAAAACTGTTTTTT,CASRQGFEKLFF
TRBD2,-,TRBJ2-3,TRBV5-1,TGCGCCAGCAGCCGACTAGCGAGAGGGGGTACAGATACGCAGTATTTT,CASSRLARGGTDTQYF
-,-,TRBJ2-5,TRBV5-4,TGTGCCAGCAGCTTGGAGGGGGGGGAGACCCAGTACTTC,CASSLEGGETQYF
-,-,TRBJ2-6,TRBV7-2,TGTGCCAGCAGCCGGGGGTGGTTGGGGGCCAACGTCCTGACTTTC,CASSRGWLGANVLTF
-,-,TRBJ2-5,TRBV11-3,TGTGCCAGCAGGATTGGAGGGACCCAGTACTTC,CASRIGGTQYF
TRBD1,-,TRBJ1-5,TRBV2,TGTGCCAGAACGACAGGGGATAGCAATCAGCCCCAGCATTTT,CARTTGDSNQPQHF
TRBD1,-,TRBJ1-1,TRBV30,TGTGCCTGGACCCCCGGGACAGGCGGTTCTGAAGCTTTCTTT,CAWTPGTGGSEAFF
TRBD1,-,TRBJ2-5,TRBV29-1,TGCAGCGTAACCCCCGGGACAGGGGCCCAAGAGACCCAGTACTTC,CSVTPGTGAQETQYF